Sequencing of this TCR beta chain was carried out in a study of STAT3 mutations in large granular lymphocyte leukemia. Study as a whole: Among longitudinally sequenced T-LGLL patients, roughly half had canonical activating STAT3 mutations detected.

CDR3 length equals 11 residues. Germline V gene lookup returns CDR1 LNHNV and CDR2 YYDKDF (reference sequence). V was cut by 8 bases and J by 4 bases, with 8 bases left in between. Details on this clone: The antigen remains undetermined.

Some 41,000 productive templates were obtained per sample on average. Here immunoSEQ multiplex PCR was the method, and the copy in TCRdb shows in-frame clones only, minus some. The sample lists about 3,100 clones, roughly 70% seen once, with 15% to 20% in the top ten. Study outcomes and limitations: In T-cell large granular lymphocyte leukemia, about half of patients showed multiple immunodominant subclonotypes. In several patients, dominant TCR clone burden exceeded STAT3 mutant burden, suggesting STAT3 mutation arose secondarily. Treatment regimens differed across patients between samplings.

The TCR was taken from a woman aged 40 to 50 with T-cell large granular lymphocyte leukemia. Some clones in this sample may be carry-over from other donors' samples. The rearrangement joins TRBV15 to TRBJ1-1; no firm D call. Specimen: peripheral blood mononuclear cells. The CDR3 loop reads CATGVGTEAFF. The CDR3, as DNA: TGTGCCACCGGAGTGGGCACTGAAGCTTTCTTT. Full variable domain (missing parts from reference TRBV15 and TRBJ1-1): DAMVIQNPRYQVTQFGKPVTLSCSQTLNHNVMYWYQQKSSQAPKLLFHYYDKDFNNEADTPDNFQSRRPNTSFCFLDIRSPGLGDTAMYLCATGVGTEAFFGQGTRLTVV.